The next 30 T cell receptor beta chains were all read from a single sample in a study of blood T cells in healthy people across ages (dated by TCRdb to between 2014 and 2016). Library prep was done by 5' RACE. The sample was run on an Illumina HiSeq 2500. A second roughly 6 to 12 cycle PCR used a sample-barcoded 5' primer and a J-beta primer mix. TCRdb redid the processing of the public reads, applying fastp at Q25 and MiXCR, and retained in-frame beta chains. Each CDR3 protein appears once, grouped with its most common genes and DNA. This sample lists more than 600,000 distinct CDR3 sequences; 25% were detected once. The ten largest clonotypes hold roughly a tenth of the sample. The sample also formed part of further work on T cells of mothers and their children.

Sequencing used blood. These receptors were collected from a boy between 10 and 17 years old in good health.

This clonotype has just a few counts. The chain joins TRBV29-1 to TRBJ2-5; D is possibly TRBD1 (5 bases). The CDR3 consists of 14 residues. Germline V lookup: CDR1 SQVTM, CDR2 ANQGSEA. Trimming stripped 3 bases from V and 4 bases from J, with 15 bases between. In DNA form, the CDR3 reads TGCAGCGTTGATCGTGTCCAGGGCGGAGAGACCCAGTACTTC. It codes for CSVDRVQGGETQYF.

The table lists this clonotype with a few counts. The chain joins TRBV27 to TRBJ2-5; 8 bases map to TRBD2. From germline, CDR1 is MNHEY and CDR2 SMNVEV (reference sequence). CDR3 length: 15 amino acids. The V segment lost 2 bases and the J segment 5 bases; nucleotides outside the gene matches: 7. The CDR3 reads CASSLTGTSSETQYF. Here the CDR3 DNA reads TGTGCCAGCAGTTTAACCGGGACTAGTTCGGAGACCCAGTACTTC.

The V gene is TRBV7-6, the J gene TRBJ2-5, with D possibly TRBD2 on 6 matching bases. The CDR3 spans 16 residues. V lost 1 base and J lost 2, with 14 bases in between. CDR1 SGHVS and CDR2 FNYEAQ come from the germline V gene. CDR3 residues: CASSLDYSGEQETQYF. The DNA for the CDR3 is TGTGCCAGCAGCTTAGATTATTCGGGGGAACAAGAGACCCAGTACTTC.

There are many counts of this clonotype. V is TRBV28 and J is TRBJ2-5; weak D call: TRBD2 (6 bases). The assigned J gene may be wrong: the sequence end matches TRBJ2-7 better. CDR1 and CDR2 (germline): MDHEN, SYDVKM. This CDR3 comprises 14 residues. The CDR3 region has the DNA TGTGCCAGCAGTTTAAGTCTGGGAGGCTACGAGCAGTACTTC. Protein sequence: CASSLSLGGYEQYF.

The CDR3 coding sequence is TGTGCCAGCAGTTTTCGAGCGGTGGGCACAGATACGCAGTATTTT. Translation: CASSFRAVGTDTQYF. The V call is TRBV6-6, the J call TRBJ2-3, with D perhaps matching TRBD2 (5 bases). CDR1 is MNHNY and CDR2 is SVGAGI in the germline V gene (reference sequence). Trimming shortened V by 4 bases and J by 1 base, and 12 bases separated the two germline ends. The length of the CDR3 is 15 residues.

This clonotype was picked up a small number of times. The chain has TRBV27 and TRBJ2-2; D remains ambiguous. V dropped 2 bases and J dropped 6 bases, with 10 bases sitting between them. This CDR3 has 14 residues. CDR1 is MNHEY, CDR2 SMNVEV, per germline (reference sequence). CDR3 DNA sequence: TGTGCCAGCAGTTTAGGTCCCCGGGCCGGGGAGCTGTTTTTT. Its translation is CASSLGPRAGELFF.

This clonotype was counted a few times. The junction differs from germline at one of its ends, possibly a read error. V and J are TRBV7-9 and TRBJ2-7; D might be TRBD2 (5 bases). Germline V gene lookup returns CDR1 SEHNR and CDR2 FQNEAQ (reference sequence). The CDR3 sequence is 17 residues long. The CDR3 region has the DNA TGTGCCAGCAGCCTAGCAGGAATGGTGCGGAGAGTATACGAGCAGTACTTC. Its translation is CASSLAGMVRRVYEQYF.

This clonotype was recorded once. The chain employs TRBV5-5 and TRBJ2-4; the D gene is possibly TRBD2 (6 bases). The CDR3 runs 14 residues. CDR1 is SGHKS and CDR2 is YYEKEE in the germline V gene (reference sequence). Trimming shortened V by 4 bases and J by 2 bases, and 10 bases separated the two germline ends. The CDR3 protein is CASSITSTKNIQYF. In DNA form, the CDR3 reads TGTGCCAGCAGCATTACTAGCACCAAAAACATTCAGTACTTC.

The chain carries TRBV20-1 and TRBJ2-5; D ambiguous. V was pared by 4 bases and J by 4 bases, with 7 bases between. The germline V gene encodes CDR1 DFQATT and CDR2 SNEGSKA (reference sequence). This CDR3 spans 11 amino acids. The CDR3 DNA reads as TGCAGTGCTAAACGATCAGAGACCCAGTACTTC. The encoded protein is CSAKRSETQYF.

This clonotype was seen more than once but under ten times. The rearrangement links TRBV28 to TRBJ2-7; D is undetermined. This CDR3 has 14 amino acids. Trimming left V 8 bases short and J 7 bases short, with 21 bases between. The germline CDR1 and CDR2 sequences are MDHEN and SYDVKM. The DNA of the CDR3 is TGTGCCAGCGGAAGGACGGATTCCTACGCGGAGCAGTACTTC. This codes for CASGRTDSYAEQYF.

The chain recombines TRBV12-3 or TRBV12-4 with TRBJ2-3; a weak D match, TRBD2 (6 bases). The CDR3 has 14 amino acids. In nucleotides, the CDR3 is TGTGCAACCCGGCAGTGGGGGGTCACAGATACGCAGTATTTT. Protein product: CATRQWGVTDTQYF.

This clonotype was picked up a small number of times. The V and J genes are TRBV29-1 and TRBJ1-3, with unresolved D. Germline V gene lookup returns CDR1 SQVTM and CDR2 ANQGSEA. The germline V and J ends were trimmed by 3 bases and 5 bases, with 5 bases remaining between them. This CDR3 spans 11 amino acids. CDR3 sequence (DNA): TGCAGCGTTGACGACAGAAACACCATATATTTT. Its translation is CSVDDRNTIYF.

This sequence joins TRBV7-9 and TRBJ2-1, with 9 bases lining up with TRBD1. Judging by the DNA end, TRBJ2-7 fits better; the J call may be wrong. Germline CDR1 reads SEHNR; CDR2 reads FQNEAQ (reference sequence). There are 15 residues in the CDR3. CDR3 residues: CASSPQGQGLYEQYF. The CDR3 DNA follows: TGTGCCAGCAGCCCCCAGGGACAGGGACTCTACGAGCAGTACTTC.

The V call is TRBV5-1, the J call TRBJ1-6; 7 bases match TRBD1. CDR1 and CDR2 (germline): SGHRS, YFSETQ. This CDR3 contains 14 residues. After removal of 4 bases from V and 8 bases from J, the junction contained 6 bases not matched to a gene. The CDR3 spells CASSVTGRDSPLHF. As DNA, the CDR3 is TGCGCCAGCAGCGTGACAGGGCGGGATTCACCCCTCCACTTT.

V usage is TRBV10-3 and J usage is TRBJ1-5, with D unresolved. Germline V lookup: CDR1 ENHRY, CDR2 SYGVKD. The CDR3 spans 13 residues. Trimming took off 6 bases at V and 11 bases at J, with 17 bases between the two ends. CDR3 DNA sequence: TGTGCCATCAGGGAAGCAGCGGGAGCAGCCCAGCATTTT. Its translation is CAIREAAGAAQHF.

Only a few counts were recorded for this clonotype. The DNA of the CDR3 is TGTGCCAGCAGCTTGGTAGTGGCGGGGGAAGGGTACTTC. Its translation is CASSLVVAGEGYF. This chain uses TRBV7-2 with TRBJ2-5; the match to TRBD2 covers 7 bases. The trim removed 3 bases at V and 13 bases at J, leaving 11 bases unmatched. Germline assignment: CDR1 SGHTA and CDR2 FQGNSA. There are 13 residues in the CDR3.

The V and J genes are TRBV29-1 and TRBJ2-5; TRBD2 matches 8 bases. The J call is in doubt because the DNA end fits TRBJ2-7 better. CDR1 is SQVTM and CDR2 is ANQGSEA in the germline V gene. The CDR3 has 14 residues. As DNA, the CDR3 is TGCAGCGCCGCTAGCCGGGGGGGAGGTTACGAGCAGTACTTC. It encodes CSAASRGGGYEQYF.

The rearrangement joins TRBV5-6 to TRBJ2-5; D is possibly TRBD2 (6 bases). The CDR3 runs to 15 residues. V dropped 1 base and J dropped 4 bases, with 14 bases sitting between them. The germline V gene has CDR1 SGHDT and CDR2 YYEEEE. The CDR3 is CASSLLIRERETQYF. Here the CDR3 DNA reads TGTGCCAGCAGCTTGTTGATACGGGAGCGAGAGACCCAGTACTTC.

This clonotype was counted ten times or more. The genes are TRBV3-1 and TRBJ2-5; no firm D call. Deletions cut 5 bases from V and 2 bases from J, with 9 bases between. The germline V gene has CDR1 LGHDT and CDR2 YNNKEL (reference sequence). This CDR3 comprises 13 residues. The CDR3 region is CASSWGEQETQYF. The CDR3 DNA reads TGTGCCAGCAGCTGGGGTGAGCAAGAGACCCAGTACTTC.

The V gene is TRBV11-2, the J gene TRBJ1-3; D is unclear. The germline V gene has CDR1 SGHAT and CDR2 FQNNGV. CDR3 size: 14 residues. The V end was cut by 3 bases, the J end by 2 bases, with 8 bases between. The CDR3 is CASSFEEAGNTIYF. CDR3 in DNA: TGTGCCAGCAGCTTCGAGGAAGCTGGAAACACCATATATTTT. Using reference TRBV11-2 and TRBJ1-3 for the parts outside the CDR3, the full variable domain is EAGVAQSPRYKIIEKRQSVAFWCNPISGHATLYWYQQILGQGPKLLIQFQNNGVVDDSQLPKDRFSAERLKGVDSTLKIQPAKLEDSAVYLCASSFEEAGNTIYFGEGSWLTVV.

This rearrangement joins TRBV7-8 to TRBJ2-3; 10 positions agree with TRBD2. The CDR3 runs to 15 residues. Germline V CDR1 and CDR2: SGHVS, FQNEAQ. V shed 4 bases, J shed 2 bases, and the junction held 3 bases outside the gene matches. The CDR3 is CASSSGLANTDTQYF. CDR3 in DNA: TGTGCCAGCAGCTCGGGACTAGCGAACACAGATACGCAGTATTTT.

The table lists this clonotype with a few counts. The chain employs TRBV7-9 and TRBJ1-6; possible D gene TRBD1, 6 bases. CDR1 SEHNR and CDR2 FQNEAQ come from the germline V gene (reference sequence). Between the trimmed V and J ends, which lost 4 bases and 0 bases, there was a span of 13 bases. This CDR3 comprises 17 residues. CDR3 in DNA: TGTGCCAGCAGCTCCGCCTCCAGGGGCTCCTATAATTCACCCCTCCACTTT. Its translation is CASSSASRGSYNSPLHF.

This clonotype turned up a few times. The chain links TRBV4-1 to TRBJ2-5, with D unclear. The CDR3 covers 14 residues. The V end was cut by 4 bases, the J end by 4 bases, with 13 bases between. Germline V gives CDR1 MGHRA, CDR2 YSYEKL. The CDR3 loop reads CASSLPDMTETQYF. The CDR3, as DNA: TGCGCCAGCAGCCTTCCGGATATGACAGAGACCCAGTACTTC.

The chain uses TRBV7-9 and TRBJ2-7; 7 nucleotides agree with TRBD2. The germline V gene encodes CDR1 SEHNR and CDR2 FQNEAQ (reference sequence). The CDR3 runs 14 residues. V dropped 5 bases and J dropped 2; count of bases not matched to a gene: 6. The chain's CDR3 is CASSPASGTYEQYF. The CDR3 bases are TGTGCCAGCAGCCCAGCTAGCGGCACCTACGAGCAGTACTTC.

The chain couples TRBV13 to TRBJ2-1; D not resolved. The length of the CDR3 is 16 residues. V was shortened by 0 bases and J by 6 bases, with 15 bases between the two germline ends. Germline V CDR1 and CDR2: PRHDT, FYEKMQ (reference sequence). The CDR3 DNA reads TGTGCCAGCAGCTTAGGGTGGCAGGATATGTTCAATGAGCAGTTCTTC. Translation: CASSLGWQDMFNEQFF.

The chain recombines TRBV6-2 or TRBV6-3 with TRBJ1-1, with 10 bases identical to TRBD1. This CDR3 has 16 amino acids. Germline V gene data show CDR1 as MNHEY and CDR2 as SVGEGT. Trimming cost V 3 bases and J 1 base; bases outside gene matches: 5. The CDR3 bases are TGTGCCAGCAGTTATGGGACAGGGGACGAGAACACTGAAGCTTTCTTT. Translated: CASSYGTGDENTEAFF.

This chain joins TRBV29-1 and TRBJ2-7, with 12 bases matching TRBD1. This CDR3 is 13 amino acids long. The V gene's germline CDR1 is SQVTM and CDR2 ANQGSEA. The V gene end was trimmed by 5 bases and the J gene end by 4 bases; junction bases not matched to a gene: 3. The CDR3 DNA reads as TGCAGCGTTCCGGGACAGGGGGCTTACGAGCAGTACTTC. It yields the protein CSVPGQGAYEQYF.

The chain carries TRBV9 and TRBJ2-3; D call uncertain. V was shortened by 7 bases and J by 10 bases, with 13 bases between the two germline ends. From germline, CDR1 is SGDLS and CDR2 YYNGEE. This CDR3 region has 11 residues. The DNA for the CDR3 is TGTGCCAGCGGGGAAAAGGGTCCGCAGTATTTT. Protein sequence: CASGEKGPQYF.

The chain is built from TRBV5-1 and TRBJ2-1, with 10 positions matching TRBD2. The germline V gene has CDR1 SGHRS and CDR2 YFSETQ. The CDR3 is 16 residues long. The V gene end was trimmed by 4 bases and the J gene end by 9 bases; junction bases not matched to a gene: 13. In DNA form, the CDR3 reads TGCGCCAGCAGCACACAACCTAGCGGGAGTTTCAGTGAGCAGTTCTTC. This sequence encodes CASSTQPSGSFSEQFF.

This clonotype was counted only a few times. The CDR3, as DNA: TGTGCCAGCAGCTCAGAACTAGCGGGGGGGCCAGATACGCAGTATTTT. This encodes CASSSELAGGPDTQYF. The chain is built from TRBV7-6 and TRBJ2-3, with 13 bases fitting TRBD2. The CDR3 contains 16 residues. Trimming at V came to 4 bases and at J to 4 bases, leaving 5 bases not matched to a gene. The germline V gene encodes CDR1 SGHVS and CDR2 FNYEAQ.